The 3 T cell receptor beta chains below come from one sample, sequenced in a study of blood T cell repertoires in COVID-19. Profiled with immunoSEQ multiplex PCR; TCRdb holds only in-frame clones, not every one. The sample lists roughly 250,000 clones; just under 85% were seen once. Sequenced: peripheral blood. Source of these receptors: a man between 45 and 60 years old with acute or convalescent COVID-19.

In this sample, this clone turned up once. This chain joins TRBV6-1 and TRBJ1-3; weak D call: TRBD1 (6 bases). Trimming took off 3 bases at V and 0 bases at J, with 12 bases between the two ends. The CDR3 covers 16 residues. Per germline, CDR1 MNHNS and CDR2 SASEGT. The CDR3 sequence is CASSDDRRLSGNTIYF. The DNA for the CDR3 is TGTGCCAGCAGTGATGACAGGCGGCTCTCTGGAAACACCATATATTTT.

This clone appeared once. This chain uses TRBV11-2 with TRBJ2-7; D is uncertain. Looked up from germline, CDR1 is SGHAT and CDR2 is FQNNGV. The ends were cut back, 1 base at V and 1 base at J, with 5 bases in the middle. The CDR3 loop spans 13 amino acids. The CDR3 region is CASSLASSYEQYF. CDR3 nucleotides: TGTGCCAGCAGCTTAGCTAGTTCCTACGAGCAGTACTTC.

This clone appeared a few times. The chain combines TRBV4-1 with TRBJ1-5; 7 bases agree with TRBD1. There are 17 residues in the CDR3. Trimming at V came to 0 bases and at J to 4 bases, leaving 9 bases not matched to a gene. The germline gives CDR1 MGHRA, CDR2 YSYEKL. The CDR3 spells CASSQDLGQVFNQPQHF. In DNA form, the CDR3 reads TGCGCCAGCAGCCAAGATCTAGGACAGGTTTTTAATCAGCCCCAGCATTTT.